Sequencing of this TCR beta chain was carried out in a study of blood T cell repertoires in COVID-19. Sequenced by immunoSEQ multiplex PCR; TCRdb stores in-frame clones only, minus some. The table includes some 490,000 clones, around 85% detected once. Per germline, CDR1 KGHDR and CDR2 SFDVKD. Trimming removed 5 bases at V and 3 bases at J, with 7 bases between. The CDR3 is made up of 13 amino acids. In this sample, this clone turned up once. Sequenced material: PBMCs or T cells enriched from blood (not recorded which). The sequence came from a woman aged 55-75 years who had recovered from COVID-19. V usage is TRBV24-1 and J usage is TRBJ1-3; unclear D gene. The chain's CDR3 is CATSATIGNTIYF. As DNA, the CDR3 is TGTGCCACCAGTGCTACGATTGGAAACACCATATATTTT.